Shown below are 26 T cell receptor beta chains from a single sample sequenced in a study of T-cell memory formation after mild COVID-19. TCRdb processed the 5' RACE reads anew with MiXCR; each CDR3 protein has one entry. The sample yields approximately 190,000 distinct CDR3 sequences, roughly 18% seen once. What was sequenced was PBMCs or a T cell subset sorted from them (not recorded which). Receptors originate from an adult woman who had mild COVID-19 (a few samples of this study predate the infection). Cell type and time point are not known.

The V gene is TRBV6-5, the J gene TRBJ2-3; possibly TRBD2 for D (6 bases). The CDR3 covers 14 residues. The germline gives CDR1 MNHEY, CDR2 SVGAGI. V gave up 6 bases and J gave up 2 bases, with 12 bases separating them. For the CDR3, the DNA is TGTGCCAGCAGGGCGGAGGGCTTCACAGATACGCAGTATTTT. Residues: CASRAEGFTDTQYF.

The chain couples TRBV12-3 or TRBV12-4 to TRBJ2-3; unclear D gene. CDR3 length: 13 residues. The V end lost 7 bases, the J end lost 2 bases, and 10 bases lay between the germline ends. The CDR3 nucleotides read TGTGCCAGCATTTTCAGGAACACAGATACGCAGTATTTT. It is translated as CASIFRNTDTQYF.

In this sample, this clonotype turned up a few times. The chain's CDR3 is CSARARLASTGELFF. As DNA, the CDR3 is TGCAGTGCTAGAGCTAGACTAGCCAGCACCGGGGAGCTGTTTTTT. This sequence joins TRBV20-1 and TRBJ2-2; 7 bases align to TRBD2. This CDR3 has 15 amino acids. After removal of 1 base from V and 4 bases from J, the junction contained 6 bases not matched to a gene. Per the germline V gene, CDR1 is DFQATT and CDR2 is SNEGSKA (reference sequence).

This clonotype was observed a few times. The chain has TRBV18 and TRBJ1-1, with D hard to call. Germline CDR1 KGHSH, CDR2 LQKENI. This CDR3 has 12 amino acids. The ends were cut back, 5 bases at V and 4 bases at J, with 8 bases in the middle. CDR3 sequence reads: CASSEGSTEAFF. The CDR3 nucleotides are TGTGCCAGCTCAGAAGGTAGCACTGAAGCTTTCTTT.

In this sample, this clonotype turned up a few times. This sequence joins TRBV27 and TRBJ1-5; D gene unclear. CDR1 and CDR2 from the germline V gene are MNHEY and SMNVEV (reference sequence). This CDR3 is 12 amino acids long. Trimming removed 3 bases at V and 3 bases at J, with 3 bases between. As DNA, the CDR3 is TGTGCCAGCAGTTTTATCAATCAGCCCCAGCATTTT. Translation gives CASSFINQPQHF.

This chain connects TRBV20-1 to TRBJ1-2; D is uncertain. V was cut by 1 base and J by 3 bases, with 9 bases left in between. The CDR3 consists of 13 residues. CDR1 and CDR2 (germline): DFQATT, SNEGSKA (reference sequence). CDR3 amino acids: CSARVVTHYGYTF. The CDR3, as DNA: TGCAGTGCTAGAGTAGTCACTCACTATGGCTACACCTTC.

CDR3 in DNA: TGTGCCAGCAGCTTGTACACAGCGGGGGGACCAGATACGCAGTATTTT. Amino acid sequence: CASSLYTAGGPDTQYF. V usage is TRBV5-6 and J usage is TRBJ2-3; TRBD2 agrees at 9 bases. The CDR3 extends over 16 amino acids. Germline V gene lookup returns CDR1 SGHDT and CDR2 YYEEEE. Trimming at V came to 1 base and at J to 4 bases, leaving 7 bases not matched to a gene.

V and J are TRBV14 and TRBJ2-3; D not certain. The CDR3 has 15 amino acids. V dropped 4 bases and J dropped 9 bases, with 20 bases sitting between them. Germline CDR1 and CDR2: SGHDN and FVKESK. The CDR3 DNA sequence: TGTGCCAGCAGCCTCACAGCAACCCCTCTTGTGACGCAGTATTTT. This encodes CASSLTATPLVTQYF.

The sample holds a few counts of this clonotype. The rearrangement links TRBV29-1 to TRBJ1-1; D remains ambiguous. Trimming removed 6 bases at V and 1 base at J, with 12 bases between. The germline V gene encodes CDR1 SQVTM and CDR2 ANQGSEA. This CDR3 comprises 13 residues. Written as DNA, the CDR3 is TGCAGCGTAAGGGTCAACGGGAACACTGAAGCTTTCTTT. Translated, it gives CSVRVNGNTEAFF.

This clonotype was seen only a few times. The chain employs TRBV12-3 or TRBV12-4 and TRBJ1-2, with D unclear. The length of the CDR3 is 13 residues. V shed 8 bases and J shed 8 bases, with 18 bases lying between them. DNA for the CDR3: TGTGCCAGCCTCTCGACCCCCGACGGAGGCTACACCTTC. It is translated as CASLSTPDGGYTF.

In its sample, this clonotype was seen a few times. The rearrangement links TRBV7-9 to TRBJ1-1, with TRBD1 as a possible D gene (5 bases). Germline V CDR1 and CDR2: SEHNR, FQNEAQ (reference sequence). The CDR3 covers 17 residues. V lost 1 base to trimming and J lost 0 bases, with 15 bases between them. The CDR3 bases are TGTGCCAGCAGCTTAGGAGGGTGGGGAGGGGTGAACACTGAAGCTTTCTTT. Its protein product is CASSLGGWGGVNTEAFF.

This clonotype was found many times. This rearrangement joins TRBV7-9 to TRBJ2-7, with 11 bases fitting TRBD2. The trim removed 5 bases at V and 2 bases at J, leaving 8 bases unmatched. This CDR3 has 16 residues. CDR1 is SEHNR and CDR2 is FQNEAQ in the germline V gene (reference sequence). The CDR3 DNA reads TGTGCCAGCAGCCCGATAGCGGGAGGGTGGACCTACGAGCAGTACTTC. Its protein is CASSPIAGGWTYEQYF. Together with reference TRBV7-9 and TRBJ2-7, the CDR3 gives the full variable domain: DTGVSQNPRHKITKRGQNVTFRCDPISEHNRLYWYRQTLGQGPEFLTYFQNEAQLEKSRLLSDRFSAERPKGSFSTLEIQRTEQGDSAMYLCASSPIAGGWTYEQYFGPGTRLTVT.

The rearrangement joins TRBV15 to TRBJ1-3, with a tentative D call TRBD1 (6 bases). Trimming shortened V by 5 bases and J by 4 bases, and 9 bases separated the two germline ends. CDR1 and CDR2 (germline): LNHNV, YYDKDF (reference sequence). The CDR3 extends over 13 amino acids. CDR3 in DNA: TGTGCCACCAGCTGGACAGTAGGAAACACCATATATTTT. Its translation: CATSWTVGNTIYF.

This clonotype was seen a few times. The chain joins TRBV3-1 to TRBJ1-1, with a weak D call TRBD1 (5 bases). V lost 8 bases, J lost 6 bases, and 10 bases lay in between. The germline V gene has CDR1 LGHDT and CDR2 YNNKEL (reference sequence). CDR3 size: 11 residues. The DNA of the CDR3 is TGTGCCAGCCGAGGGGTCTCTGAAGCTTTCTTT. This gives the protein CASRGVSEAFF. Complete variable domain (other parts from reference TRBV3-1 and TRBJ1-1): DTAVSQTPKYLVTQMGNDKSIKCEQNLGHDTMYWYKQDSKKFLKIMFSYNNKELIINETVPNRFSPKSPDKAHLNLHINSLELGDSAVYFCASRGVSEAFFGQGTRLTVV.

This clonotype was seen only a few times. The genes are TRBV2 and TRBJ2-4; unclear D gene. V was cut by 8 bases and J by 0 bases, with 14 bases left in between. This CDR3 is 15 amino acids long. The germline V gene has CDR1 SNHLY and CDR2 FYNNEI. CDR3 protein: CASCALLRAKNIQYF. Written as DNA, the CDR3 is TGTGCCAGCTGTGCTCTACTCCGAGCCAAAAACATTCAGTACTTC.

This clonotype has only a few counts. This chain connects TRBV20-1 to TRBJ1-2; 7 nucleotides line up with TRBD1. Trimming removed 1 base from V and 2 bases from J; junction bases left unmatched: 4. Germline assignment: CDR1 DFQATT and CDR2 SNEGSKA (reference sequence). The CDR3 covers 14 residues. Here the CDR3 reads CSARARGQNYGYTF. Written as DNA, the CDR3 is TGCAGTGCTAGAGCTAGGGGACAGAACTATGGCTACACCTTC.

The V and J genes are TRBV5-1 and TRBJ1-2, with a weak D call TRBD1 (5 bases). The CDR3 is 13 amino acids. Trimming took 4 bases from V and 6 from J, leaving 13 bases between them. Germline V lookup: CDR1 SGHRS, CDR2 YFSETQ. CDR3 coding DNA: TGCGCCAGCAGCCCGACAGACGCCGATGGCTACACCTTC. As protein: CASSPTDADGYTF.

The CDR3 DNA is TGTGCCAGCAGCTTAAGGTTGGGGGCGGCCAAAAACATTCAGTACTTC. It translates to CASSLRLGAAKNIQYF. This chain uses TRBV7-8 with TRBJ2-4; tentative D call: TRBD1 (6 bases). V lost 2 bases to trimming and J lost 1 base, with 12 bases between them. This CDR3 contains 16 residues. Germline V gene sequence: CDR1 SGHVS, CDR2 FQNEAQ.

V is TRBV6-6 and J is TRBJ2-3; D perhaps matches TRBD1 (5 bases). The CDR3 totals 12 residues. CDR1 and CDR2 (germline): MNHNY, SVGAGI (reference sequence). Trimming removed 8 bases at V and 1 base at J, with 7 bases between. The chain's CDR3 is CASGHRTDTQYF. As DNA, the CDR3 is TGTGCCAGCGGACATCGCACAGATACGCAGTATTTT.

CDR3 in DNA: TGCAGCGTTGCGTCGACAGGGGCGACCACAGATACGCAGTATTTT. This gives the protein CSVASTGATTDTQYF. The rearrangement links TRBV29-1 to TRBJ2-3; TRBD1 aligns across 8 bases. CDR3 length equals 15 residues. Germline V gene lookup returns CDR1 SQVTM and CDR2 ANQGSEA. The V and J ends lost 4 bases and 2 bases, in that order; junction bases with no gene match: 8.

CDR3 amino acids: CATSDSYRTGGVGTQYF. CDR3 coding DNA: TGTGCCACCAGTGATTCTTATAGGACAGGCGGAGTAGGGACCCAGTACTTC. The gene calls are TRBV24-1 and TRBJ2-5; 7 positions match TRBD1. CDR3 length equals 17 residues. V shed 2 bases, J shed 7 bases, and the junction held 15 bases outside the gene matches. CDR1 is KGHDR, CDR2 SFDVKD, per germline.

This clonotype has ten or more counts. The CDR3: CASSRDRFYEQYF. In nucleotides, the CDR3 is TGTGCCAGCAGCCGGGACAGATTCTACGAGCAGTACTTC. The chain uses TRBV7-9 and TRBJ2-7; 7 bases fit TRBD1. The CDR3 is 13 amino acids. Germline V gene data show CDR1 as SEHNR and CDR2 as FQNEAQ (reference sequence). V was pared by 5 bases and J by 3 bases, with 4 bases of the junction left unmatched.

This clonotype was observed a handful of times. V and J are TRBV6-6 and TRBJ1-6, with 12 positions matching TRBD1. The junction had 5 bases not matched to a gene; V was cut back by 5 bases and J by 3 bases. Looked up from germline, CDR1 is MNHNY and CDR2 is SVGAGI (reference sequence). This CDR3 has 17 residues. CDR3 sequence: CASSNRDRGHYNSPLHF. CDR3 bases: TGTGCCAGCAGTAACCGGGACAGGGGGCACTATAATTCACCCCTCCACTTT.

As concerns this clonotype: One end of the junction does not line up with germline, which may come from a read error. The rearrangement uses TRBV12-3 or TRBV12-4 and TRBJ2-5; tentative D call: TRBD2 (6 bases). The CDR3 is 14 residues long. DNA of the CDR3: TGTGCTAGCAGTCCCGGGACTCCCGGTATCGACCAGTACTTC. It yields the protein CASSPGTPGIDQYF.

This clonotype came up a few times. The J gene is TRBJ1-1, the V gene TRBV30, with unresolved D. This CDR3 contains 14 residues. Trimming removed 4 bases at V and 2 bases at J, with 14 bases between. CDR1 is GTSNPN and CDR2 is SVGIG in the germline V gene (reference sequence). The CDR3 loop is CAWITVRVNTEAFF. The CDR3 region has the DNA TGTGCCTGGATTACGGTTCGGGTAAACACTGAAGCTTTCTTT.

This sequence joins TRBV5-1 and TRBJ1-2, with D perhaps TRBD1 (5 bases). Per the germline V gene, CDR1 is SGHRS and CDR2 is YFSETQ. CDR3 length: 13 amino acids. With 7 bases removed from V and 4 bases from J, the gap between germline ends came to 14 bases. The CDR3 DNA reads TGCGCCAGCGCACCGGGGCAGACCTATGGCTACACCTTC. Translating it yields CASAPGQTYGYTF.